The rows below give T cell receptor beta chains drawn from one sample of a study of pediatric ulcerative colitis. Repertoires were generated with immunoSEQ multiplex PCR, while TCRdb's copy carries only in-frame clones and drops some. The table has 30,000 to 35,000 clones, roughly 81% seen once; the top ten hold 0.9% to 1.2%. Sequencing was done on a sample of gut tissue. The source is a boy younger than 18 with mild ulcerative colitis. Each CDR3 is given without its conserved first and last residue.

j_call | v_call | cdr3_aa
TRBJ2-1 | TRBV4-1 | ASSQNRGQRGYNEQF
TRBJ2-1 | TRBV30 | AWSGGVDNEQF
TRBJ2-1 | TRBV2 | ASSEGHYNEQF
TRBJ1-2 | TRBV7-9 | ASSEPGPESNYGYT
TRBJ1-6 | TRBV19 | ASTWTGGDSPLH
TRBJ2-7 | TRBV2 | ASTSQRGVYEQY
TRBJ2-3 | TRBV7-2 | ASSPSGYTDTQY
TRBJ1-5 | TRBV5-4 | ASSLDRGGQPQH
TRBJ1-6 | TRBV11-3 | ASSLGGQYNSPLH
TRBJ1-2 | TRBV11-2 | ASSLGPGFNYGYT
TRBJ2-7 | TRBV9 | ASSVADRAGPYEQY
TRBJ2-7 | TRBV4-1 | ASSQGRLAGGYEQY
TRBJ1-6 | TRBV9 | ASSVEGKLYSPLH
TRBJ1-5 | TRBV10-2 | ASSDISWQPQH
TRBJ2-7 | TRBV5-1 | ASSWGPGVTLAEQY
TRBJ2-7 | TRBV4-2 | ASSQGASAGYEQY
TRBJ1-1 | TRBV5-4 | ASSFGRGDAF
TRBJ2-1 | TRBV7-2 | ASSLASGGASEQF
TRBJ1-2 | TRBV9 | ASSVEPANYGYT
TRBJ2-7 | TRBV18 | ASSPPARGYEQY
TRBJ1-2 | TRBV6-6 | ASSYPVGGRGGYT
TRBJ2-7 | TRBV7-9 | ASSLESYEQY
TRBJ2-1 | TRBV2 | ASRGLGTRVRDEQF
TRBJ2-3 | TRBV11-3 | ASSLDSTDTQY
TRBJ2-5 | TRBV19 | ASSMFGTSAPYQETQY
TRBJ2-7 | TRBV5-1 | ASRTAYQPSYEQY
TRBJ2-7 | TRBV4-1 | ASSSRPGQGWYEQY